The clone carrying this TCR beta chain has just one count. Its antigen is not identified. These data are taken from a study of T-cell reconstitution after alpha-beta-depleted transplantation in children. Germline V gives CDR1 MDHEN, CDR2 SYDVKM. The V gene lost 3 bases and the J gene lost 2 bases, with 11 bases spanning the gap. The CDR3 spans 14 residues. Study-level results: T-cell numbers and diversity, one year after transplant, stemmed largely from T cells that were newly produced. Expanded graft clones, several hundred of them, were reportedly the source of alpha-beta T cells about two months after transplant. The study traced high day-60 TCRbeta diversity in some patients to surviving recipient T cells and thymic progenitors.

During its preparation, the TCRbeta library received unique molecular identifiers. TCRdb redid the calling of the PCR reads with MiXCR, one entry per CDR3 protein. In the table there are about 980,000 distinct CDR3 sequences, around 30% of which are singletons. Sequences were derived from PBMCs, mostly from graft donor cells, sampled 360 days after TCRalphabeta/CD19-depleted stem cell transplant. The chain recombines TRBV28 with TRBJ2-7; no reliable D call. This clonotype was sampled from a boy under three years old who had a stem cell transplant for SCID, so the T cells may come from the graft donor. The CDR3 coding sequence is TGTGCCAGCAGTTTTCAGGACGGAGCCTACGAGCAGTACTTC. Translation: CASSFQDGAYEQYF.